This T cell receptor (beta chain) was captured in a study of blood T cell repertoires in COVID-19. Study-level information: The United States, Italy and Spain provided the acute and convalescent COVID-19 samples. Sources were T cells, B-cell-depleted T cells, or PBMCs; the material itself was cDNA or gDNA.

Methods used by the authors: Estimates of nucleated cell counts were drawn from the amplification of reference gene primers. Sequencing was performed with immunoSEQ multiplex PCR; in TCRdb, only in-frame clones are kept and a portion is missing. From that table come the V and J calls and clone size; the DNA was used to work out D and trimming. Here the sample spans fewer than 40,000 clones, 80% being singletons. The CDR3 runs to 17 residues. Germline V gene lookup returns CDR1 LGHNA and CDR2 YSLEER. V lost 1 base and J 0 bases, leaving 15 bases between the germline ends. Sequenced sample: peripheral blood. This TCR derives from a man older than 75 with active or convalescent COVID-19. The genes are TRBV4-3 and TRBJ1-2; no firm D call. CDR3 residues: CASSQVGIVAANYGYTF. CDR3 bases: TGCGCCAGCAGCCAAGTCGGGATCGTAGCAGCTAACTATGGCTACACCTTC.